The 29 T cell receptor beta chains presented below share a single source sample, sequenced in a study of cytomegalovirus exposure and HLA in healthy donors. PCR amplification relied on 60 Vbeta primers (plus 13 Jbeta primers). Using immunoSEQ multiplex PCR, the repertoire was profiled, and TCRdb retains in-frame clones only, with some absent. The sample lists about 120,000 clones; around 80% were seen once. The material sequenced was PBMCs. The origin of the receptors is a man younger than 40 in good health and CMV-seropositive.

V gene TRBV7-9 combines with J gene TRBJ2-7; 7 bases are a match to TRBD2. The CDR3 is made up of 15 amino acids. CDR1 is SEHNR, CDR2 FQNEAQ, per germline (reference sequence). The V and J ends lost 5 bases and 6 bases, in that order; junction bases with no gene match: 13. The CDR3 DNA is TGTGCCAGCAGCCCGGGGGAGGGGTCCGCTCCCGAGCAGTACTTC. It specifies CASSPGEGSAPEQYF.

This clone has a handful of counts. Distinct nucleotide sequences in the sample also encode this CDR3. This rearrangement joins TRBV5-1 to TRBJ2-2; D remains unclear. V shed 0 bases and J shed 3 bases, with 6 bases lying between them. Germline lookup yields CDR1 SGHRS and CDR2 YFSETQ. The CDR3 is made up of 14 amino acids. Written as DNA, the CDR3 is TGCGCCAGCAGCTTGGGTCTAGACACCGGGGAGCTGTTTTTT. Amino acid sequence: CASSLGLDTGELFF.

Ten or more counts support this clone. The rearrangement links TRBV6-1 to TRBJ1-2; D is ambiguous. Germline V gene data show CDR1 as MNHNS and CDR2 as SASEGT. The germline V and J ends were trimmed by 8 bases and 0 bases, with 10 bases remaining between them. The CDR3 is 13 residues long. Here the CDR3 DNA reads TGTGCCAGCGAAAATATAGCTAACTATGGCTACACCTTC. It is translated as CASENIANYGYTF.

This clone was recorded once. The rearrangement uses TRBV7-7 and TRBJ2-5; 13 bases fit TRBD2. There are 15 residues in the CDR3. The germline V gene has CDR1 SSHAT and CDR2 FNYEAQ (reference sequence). With 1 base clipped from V and 4 bases from J, the junction kept 0 bases outside the gene matches. For the CDR3, the DNA is TGTGCCAGCAGCTTAGGACTAGCGGGAGGAGAGACCCAGTACTTC. It yields the protein CASSLGLAGGETQYF.

The CDR3 sequence: CSAQGGAKGNTIYF. In nucleotides, the CDR3 is TGCAGCGCACAGGGGGGGGCCAAAGGAAACACCATATATTTT. The gene calls are TRBV29-1 and TRBJ1-3; 8 nucleotides line up with TRBD1. The V and J ends lost 7 bases and 4 bases, in that order; junction bases with no gene match: 9. This CDR3 has 14 residues. Germline values: CDR1 SQVTM, CDR2 ANQGSEA.

The chain is built from TRBV4-1 and TRBJ2-7, with 10 bases aligning to TRBD1. Germline values: CDR1 MGHRA, CDR2 YSYEKL. The CDR3 is 15 amino acids. V shed 0 bases, J shed 5 bases, and the junction held 4 bases outside the gene matches. DNA of the CDR3: TGCGCCAGCAGCCAAGAATGGGACAGGGGTGACGAGCAGTACTTC. Protein sequence: CASSQEWDRGDEQYF.

The rearrangement joins TRBV4-1 to TRBJ2-6; TRBD1 aligns across 9 bases. With 3 bases clipped from V and 1 base from J, the junction kept 7 bases outside the gene matches. Looked up from germline, CDR1 is MGHRA and CDR2 is YSYEKL. This CDR3 comprises 18 residues. CDR3 nucleotides: TGCGCCAGCAGCCAGCAAACAGGGGGCGTATCTGGGGCCAACGTCCTGACTTTC. Encoded protein: CASSQQTGGVSGANVLTF.

V gene TRBV4-1 combines with J gene TRBJ1-2, with 11 bases that match TRBD1. In germline, CDR1 is MGHRA, CDR2 YSYEKL. The junction had 14 bases not matched to a gene; V was cut back by 2 bases and J by 3 bases. There are 19 residues in the CDR3. CDR3: CASSQPLGRTGGVDYGYTF. CDR3 DNA: TGCGCCAGCAGCCAACCCCTCGGGAGGACAGGGGGCGTGGACTATGGCTACACCTTC.

CDR3 in amino acids: CASSPGPVGDEQFF. CDR3 nucleotides: TGTGCCAGCAGCCCAGGGCCAGTGGGCGATGAGCAGTTCTTC. The V gene is TRBV11-2, the J gene TRBJ2-1; D perhaps matches TRBD1 (5 bases). V lost 5 bases to trimming and J lost 8 bases, with 16 bases between them. Germline CDR1 reads SGHAT; CDR2 reads FQNNGV. CDR3 length equals 14 residues.

The chain has TRBV7-9 and TRBJ2-1, with 11 positions matching TRBD2. The CDR3 runs 14 residues. Per the germline V gene, CDR1 is SEHNR and CDR2 is FQNEAQ (reference sequence). Trimming took 4 bases from V and 7 from J; bases not matched to a gene: 3. The CDR3 coding sequence is TGTGCCAGCAGCTCGACTAGCGGGATAAATGAGCAGTTCTTC. Translated: CASSSTSGINEQFF.

The DNA of the CDR3 is TGTGCCAGCAGTTTAAAGGGGACAGGGGTGCTTGGCTACACCTTC. The encoded protein is CASSLKGTGVLGYTF. The V gene is TRBV6-5, the J gene TRBJ1-2; 10 nucleotides align to TRBD1. CDR1 is MNHEY, CDR2 SVGAGI, per germline. The J segment lost 7 bases and the V segment lost 4 bases, leaving 9 bases of the junction unmatched. The length of the CDR3 is 15 residues.

In its sample, this clone was seen a few times. This chain joins TRBV5-1 and TRBJ2-3; 9 positions agree with TRBD1. Germline CDR1 reads SGHRS; CDR2 reads YFSETQ. This CDR3 is 18 amino acids long. J lost 4 bases, V lost 1 base, and 13 bases had no gene match. CDR3 sequence reads: CASSLLEGQGFPADTQYF. DNA of the CDR3: TGCGCCAGCAGCTTGCTGGAAGGACAGGGGTTTCCTGCAGATACGCAGTATTTT.

The chain is built from TRBV11-2 and TRBJ2-6, with TRBD1 matching 8 bases. The junction had 3 bases not matched to a gene; V was cut back by 2 bases and J by 0 bases. The CDR3 has 17 residues. In germline, CDR1 is SGHAT, CDR2 FQNNGV. CDR3 sequence (DNA): TGTGCCAGCAGCTTACAGGGGGCCTACTCTGGGGCCAACGTCCTGACTTTC. Its protein product is CASSLQGAYSGANVLTF.

V and J are TRBV7-2 and TRBJ2-3; D gene uncertain. This CDR3 has 16 amino acids. Trimming removed 5 bases at V and 0 bases at J, with 15 bases between. Per germline, CDR1 SGHTA and CDR2 FQGNSA. The CDR3 loop is CASSDRSRGSTDTQYF. The CDR3 region has the DNA TGTGCCAGCAGCGATCGGTCCCGCGGTAGCACAGATACGCAGTATTTT.

V usage is TRBV19 and J usage is TRBJ2-7; TRBD1 is a possible D gene (6 bases). Per germline, CDR1 LNHDA and CDR2 SQIVND (reference sequence). The V and J ends lost 9 bases and 4 bases respectively, with 16 bases between them. The CDR3 loop spans 13 amino acids. The DNA of the CDR3 is TGTGCCAGCACTCGGACAGACGGGTACGAGCAGTACTTC. Protein sequence: CASTRTDGYEQYF.

The gene calls are TRBV12-5 and TRBJ2-2; 8 nucleotides agree with TRBD2. Germline-derived CDR1 and CDR2 are LGHNT and FRNRAP. This CDR3 is 15 amino acids long. V was clipped by 6 bases and J by 6 bases; unmatched bases: 9. Here the CDR3 reads CASGWSGRGAGELFF. The CDR3 nucleotides read TGTGCTAGTGGCTGGAGCGGGAGAGGCGCCGGGGAGCTGTTTTTT.

This clone has just a few counts. V is TRBV6-5 and J is TRBJ2-7; 7 nucleotides line up with TRBD1. With V trimmed by 8 bases and J by 6 bases, 10 bases remained unmatched. Germline assignment: CDR1 MNHEY and CDR2 SVGAGI. The CDR3 totals 13 residues. The DNA for the CDR3 is TGTGCCAGCGGGTGGACAGGAAGGGGCGAGCAGTACTTC. It is translated as CASGWTGRGEQYF.

The CDR3 nucleotides are TGTGCCACCAGCAGAGATCACGGACTAGCGGGGACCAAAAACATTCAGTACTTC. Translated: CATSRDHGLAGTKNIQYF. The chain uses TRBV15 and TRBJ2-4, with 12 bases fitting TRBD2. The length of the CDR3 is 18 residues. The J segment lost 2 bases and the V segment lost 0 bases, leaving 5 bases of the junction unmatched. Germline CDR1 reads LNHNV; CDR2 reads YYDKDF (reference sequence).

This clone was observed a few times. The chain combines TRBV18 with TRBJ2-2; tentatively, D is TRBD2 (5 bases). Germline CDR1 and CDR2: KGHSH and LQKENI. Deletions cut 6 bases from V and 0 bases from J, with 14 bases between. The CDR3 has 16 amino acids. CDR3 protein: CASSPRAAANTGELFF. DNA for the CDR3: TGTGCCAGCTCGCCCAGAGCGGCAGCGAACACCGGGGAGCTGTTTTTT.

The chain has TRBV11-2 and TRBJ2-3; the match to TRBD1 covers 7 bases. The CDR3 is made up of 16 amino acids. In germline, CDR1 is SGHAT, CDR2 FQNNGV. The junction had 10 bases not matched to a gene; V was cut back by 6 bases and J by 1 base. In nucleotides, the CDR3 is TGTGCCAGCAGACCAGCGCCAGGGGGAGGCACAGATACGCAGTATTTT. This codes for CASRPAPGGGTDTQYF.

J is TRBJ1-4 and V is TRBV6-5, with 9 positions matching TRBD1. The CDR3 runs 14 residues. Germline V gives CDR1 MNHEY, CDR2 SVGAGI. The V and J ends lost 6 bases and 8 bases, in that order; junction bases with no gene match: 7. This chain's CDR3 is CASSLGQGREKLFF. DNA for the CDR3: TGTGCCAGCAGCCTCGGACAGGGGCGAGAAAAACTGTTTTTT.

The CDR3 DNA is TGTGCCAGCAGTGAAGGGACTAGCGGAACCTACGAGCAGTACTTC. As protein: CASSEGTSGTYEQYF. V is TRBV2 and J is TRBJ2-7; 10 bases are a match to TRBD2. Germline CDR1 reads SNHLY; CDR2 reads FYNNEI. Trimming cost V 1 base and J 2 bases; bases outside gene matches: 2. There are 15 residues in the CDR3.

The CDR3 loop is CASSLADRGASSYEQYF. The CDR3 DNA reads TGCGCCAGCAGCTTGGCGGACAGGGGAGCGAGCTCCTACGAGCAGTACTTC. The V and J genes are TRBV5-1 and TRBJ2-7; TRBD1 matches 9 bases. Germline trimming cut 0 bases from V and 0 bases from J; bases unmatched to any gene: 7. The CDR3 has 17 amino acids. Germline values: CDR1 SGHRS, CDR2 YFSETQ.

The rearrangement links TRBV9 to TRBJ2-7; 8 bases agree with TRBD2. Looked up from germline, CDR1 is SGDLS and CDR2 is YYNGEE. The CDR3 runs 15 residues. V was clipped by 0 bases and J by 4 bases; unmatched bases: 6. As DNA, the CDR3 is TGTGCCAGCAGCGTAGCTGGGACTAGTATGTACGAGCAGTACTTC. It yields the protein CASSVAGTSMYEQYF.

This chain links TRBV5-1 with TRBJ1-4; D ambiguous. This CDR3 is 14 amino acids long. The ends were cut back, 4 bases at V and 7 bases at J, with 14 bases in the middle. The germline CDR1 and CDR2 sequences are SGHRS and YFSETQ. This CDR3 is CASSVGLSGEKLFF. CDR3 DNA sequence: TGCGCCAGCAGCGTGGGCCTATCAGGTGAAAAACTGTTTTTT.

The V gene is TRBV7-2, the J gene TRBJ2-1; D is undetermined. CDR1 SGHTA and CDR2 FQGNSA come from the germline V gene. V was shortened by 0 bases and J by 0 bases, with 6 bases between the two germline ends. This CDR3 spans 15 amino acids. CDR3 bases: TGTGCCAGCAGCTTAGCGGCATCCTCCTACAATGAGCAGTTCTTC. It encodes CASSLAASSYNEQFF. Together with reference TRBV7-2 and TRBJ2-1, the CDR3 gives the full variable domain: GAGVSQSPSNKVTEKGKDVELRCDPISGHTALYWYRQSLGQGLEFLIYFQGNSAPDKSGLPSDRFSAERTGGSVSTLTIQRTQQEDSAVYLCASSLAASSYNEQFFGPGTRLTVL.

This clone was counted a few times. The rearrangement links TRBV27 to TRBJ2-2, with D hard to call. Germline lookup yields CDR1 MNHEY and CDR2 SMNVEV (reference sequence). This CDR3 comprises 14 residues. Trimming left V 0 bases short and J 5 bases short, with 7 bases between. CDR3 loop: CASSLSPVTGELFF. Here the CDR3 DNA reads TGTGCCAGCAGTTTATCACCGGTAACCGGGGAGCTGTTTTTT.

This clone was seen just once. This chain joins TRBV4-1 and TRBJ2-5; 13 bases match TRBD2. The length of the CDR3 is 16 residues. The V gene end was trimmed by 4 bases and the J gene end by 2 bases; junction bases not matched to a gene: 4. Germline V gene lookup returns CDR1 MGHRA and CDR2 YSYEKL. The CDR3 DNA reads TGCGCCAGCAGCCCGGGGACTAGCGGGACTCAAGAGACCCAGTACTTC. Protein product: CASSPGTSGTQETQYF.

The chain links TRBV10-3 to TRBJ2-1; TRBD1 matches 7 bases. The CDR3 runs to 11 residues. Germline V gives CDR1 ENHRY, CDR2 SYGVKD. J gave up 7 bases and V 6 bases, and 0 bases lay outside the gene matches. CDR3 in DNA: TGTGCCATCAGACAGGGGAATGAGCAGTTCTTC. It encodes CAIRQGNEQFF.